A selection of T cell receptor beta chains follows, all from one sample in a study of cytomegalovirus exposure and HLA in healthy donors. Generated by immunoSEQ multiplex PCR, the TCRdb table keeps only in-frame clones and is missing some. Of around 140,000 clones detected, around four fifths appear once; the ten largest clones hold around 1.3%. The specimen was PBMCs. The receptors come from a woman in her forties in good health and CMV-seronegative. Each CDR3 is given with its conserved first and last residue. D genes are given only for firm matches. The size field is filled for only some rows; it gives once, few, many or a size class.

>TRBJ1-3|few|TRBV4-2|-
TGTGCCAGCAGCCAAGTGGCGGGGGGAGGCTCTGGAAACACCATATATTTT
CASSQVAGGGSGNTIYF
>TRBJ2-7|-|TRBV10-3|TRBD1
TGTGCCATCAGTGAGTCAGGGGGCATTCCCTCCTACGAGCAGTACTTC
CAISESGGIPSYEQYF
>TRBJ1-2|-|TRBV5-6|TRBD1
TGTGCCAGCAGCTTGCAAGGACAGGGGCCCGACGGTTATGGCTACACCTTC
CASSLQGQGPDGYGYTF
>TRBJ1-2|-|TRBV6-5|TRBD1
TGTGCCAGCAGGGTTCTCGGGACAGGGGCGCTCCGGTACACCTTC
CASRVLGTGALRYTF
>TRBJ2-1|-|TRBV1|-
TGCACCAGCAGCCTTCCGGGACAGGGCTACAATGAGCAGTTCTTC
CTSSLPGQGYNEQFF
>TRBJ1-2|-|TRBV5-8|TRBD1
TGTGCCAGCAGCCAATTGTGGGGACAGGGGAAGGCGATATATGGCTACACCTTC
CASSQLWGQGKAIYGYTF
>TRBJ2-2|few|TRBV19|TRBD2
TGTGCCAGCTTCACTAGCGGGGGGGCGATCGACGGGGAGCTGTTTTTT
CASFTSGGAIDGELFF
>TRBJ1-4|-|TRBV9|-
TGTGCCAGCAGCGTAACCGGGGTTCGGACAAAACTGTTTTTT
CASSVTGVRTKLFF
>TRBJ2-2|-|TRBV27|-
TGTGCCAGCAGTTTACTCAGGGAGAACACCGGGGAGCTGTTTTTT
CASSLLRENTGELFF
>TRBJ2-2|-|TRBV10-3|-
TGTGCCATCAGTGAGTCTAGCTCCGGGGAGCTGTTTTTT
CAISESSSGELFF
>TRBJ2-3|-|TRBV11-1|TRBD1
TGTGCCAGCAGCTCGACAGGGGGCGCGGATACGCAGTATTTT
CASSSTGGADTQYF
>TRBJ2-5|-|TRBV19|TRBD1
TGTGCCAGTAGCACCGGGACAGGGCACAATCAGGAGACCCAGTACTTC
CASSTGTGHNQETQYF
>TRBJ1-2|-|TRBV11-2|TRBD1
TGTGCCAGCAGCTTAGAAAAGGGACAGGGTGGACATGGCTACACCTTC
CASSLEKGQGGHGYTF
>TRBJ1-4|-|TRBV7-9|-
TGTGCCAGCAGCAGACCAGGGGTAGGCGAAAAACTGTTTTTT
CASSRPGVGEKLFF
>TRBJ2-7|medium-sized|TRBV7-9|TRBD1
TGTGCCAGCAGCTGGGAAAGGACAGGGTACAACGAGCAGTACTTC
CASSWERTGYNEQYF
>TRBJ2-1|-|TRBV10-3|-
TGTGCCATCAGTGAGACAATTGAGCAGTTCTTC
CAISETIEQFF
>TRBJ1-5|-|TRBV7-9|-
TGTGCCAGCAGGGGGGCAGATAATCAGCCCCAGCATTTT
CASRGADNQPQHF
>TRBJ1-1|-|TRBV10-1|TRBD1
TGCGCCAGCAGTGAATCGGACAGGGGGCTAAGTTATCTTCGGAACACTGAAGCTTTCTTT
CASSESDRGLSYLRNTEAFF
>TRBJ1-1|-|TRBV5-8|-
TGTGCCAGCAGCCTACAGGAGAACACTGAAGCTTTCTTT
CASSLQENTEAFF
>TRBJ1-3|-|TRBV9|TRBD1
TGTGCCAGCAGCGAGGGGGCTCCCTCTGGAAACACCATATATTTT
CASSEGAPSGNTIYF
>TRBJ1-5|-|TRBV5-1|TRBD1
TGCGCCAGCAGCTTGGGGGACAGTAAAAATCAGCCCCAGCATTTT
CASSLGDSKNQPQHF
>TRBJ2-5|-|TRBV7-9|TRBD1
TGTGCCAGCAGCTCAACCGACAGGGTCGAGACCCAGTACTTC
CASSSTDRVETQYF
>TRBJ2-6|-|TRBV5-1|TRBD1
TGCGCCAGCAGCTTGGCCGGGACAGGGGGCTCTGGGGCCAACGTCCTGACTTTC
CASSLAGTGGSGANVLTF
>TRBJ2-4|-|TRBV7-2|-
TGTGCCAGCAGTTCCGACGGACTAGCCAAAAACATTCAGTACTTC
CASSSDGLAKNIQYF
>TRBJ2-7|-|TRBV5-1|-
TGCGCCAGCAGCTTGGCGCCCGACAGATCCTACGAGCAGTACTTC
CASSLAPDRSYEQYF
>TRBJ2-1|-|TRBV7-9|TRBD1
TGTGCCAGCAGCTCTTGGACAGGTGACAATGAGCAGTTCTTC
CASSSWTGDNEQFF
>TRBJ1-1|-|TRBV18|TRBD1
TGTGCCAGCTCACCTCCGACAGGGGGATACACTGAAGCTTTCTTT
CASSPPTGGYTEAFF
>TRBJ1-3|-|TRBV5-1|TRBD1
TGCGCCAGCAGCTTGGCTTCTTTCTCCAGGGGGCTTTATGGAAACACCATATATTTT
CASSLASFSRGLYGNTIYF
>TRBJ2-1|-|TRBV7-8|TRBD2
TGTGCCAGCAGCCCCCGACTAGCGGATTACAATGAGCAGTTCTTC
CASSPRLADYNEQFF
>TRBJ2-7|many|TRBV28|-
TGTGCCAGCATGGGGCAGAATAACTACGAGCAGTACTTC
CASMGQNNYEQYF
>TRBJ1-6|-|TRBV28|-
TGTGCCAGCAGTTTAGGGCAGGGTAATTCACCCCTCCACTTT
CASSLGQGNSPLHF
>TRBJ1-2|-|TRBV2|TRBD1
TGTGCCAGCAGTGGGACAGGGGGGAATGGCTACACCTTC
CASSGTGGNGYTF
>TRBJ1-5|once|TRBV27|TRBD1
TGTGCCAGCAGCCTTCGGAAGTGGAAGGGGGCAGACAATCAGCCCCAGCATTTT
CASSLRKWKGADNQPQHF
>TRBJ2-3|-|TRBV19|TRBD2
TGTGCCAGTAGTATAGACGGGGGGGGTGCAGATACGCAGTATTTT
CASSIDGGGADTQYF
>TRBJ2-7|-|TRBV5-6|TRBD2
TGTGCCAGCAGCAAACAAGAAGGGGTGGCTAGCGGCTCCTACGAGCAGTACTTC
CASSKQEGVASGSYEQYF
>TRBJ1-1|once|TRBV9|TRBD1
TGTGCCAGCAGCGTGGGGCAGGGGGCGAGCACTGAAGCTTTCTTT
CASSVGQGASTEAFF
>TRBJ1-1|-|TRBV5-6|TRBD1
TGTGCCAGCAGCTTGTCGCGACAGACAGGGTCGGGGCCTTTCTTT
CASSLSRQTGSGPFF
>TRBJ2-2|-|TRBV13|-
TGTGCCAGCAGCTTTTTTCCGGGGACCGGGGAGCTGTTTTTT
CASSFFPGTGELFF
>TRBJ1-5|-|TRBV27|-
TGTGCCAGCAGCCATCAGGGCGCGAGCAATCAGCCCCAGCATTTT
CASSHQGASNQPQHF
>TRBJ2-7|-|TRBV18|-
TGTGCCAGCTCACCACCAACAGGGTTCTCCTACGAGCAGTACTTC
CASSPPTGFSYEQYF
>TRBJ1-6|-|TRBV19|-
TGTGCCAGTAAGGGAGCCGGGGGGATGTTTAATTCACCCCTCCACTTT
CASKGAGGMFNSPLHF
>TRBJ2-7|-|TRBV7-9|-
TGTGCCAGCAGTGGGACACTGTCCTACGAGCAGTACTTC
CASSGTLSYEQYF
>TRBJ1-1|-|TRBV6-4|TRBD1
TGTGCCAGCAGTGCAGGGGGCTGGACTGAAGCTTTCTTT
CASSAGGWTEAFF
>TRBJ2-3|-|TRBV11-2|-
TGTGCCAGCAGCTCGTGGCTCGATACGCAGTATTTT
CASSSWLDTQYF
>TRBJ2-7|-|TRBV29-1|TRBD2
TGCAGCGTTGTTTCGGGCGGGGGTCTCTCCTACGAGCAGTACTTC
CSVVSGGGLSYEQYF
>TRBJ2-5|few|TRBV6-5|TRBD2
TGTGCCAGCAGTTACAGACTAGCGGGGAGGGGAGAGACCCAGTACTTC
CASSYRLAGRGETQYF
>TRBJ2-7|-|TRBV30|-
TGTGCCTGGAGTGTCCCAGAGGGCTACGAGCAGTACTTC
CAWSVPEGYEQYF
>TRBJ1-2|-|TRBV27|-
TGTGCCAGCACCCCCGGGAACAGAAACTATGGCTACACCTTC
CASTPGNRNYGYTF
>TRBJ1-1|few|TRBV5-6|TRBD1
TGTGCCAGCAGCTTGGCCAACAGGGGAGCTTTCTTT
CASSLANRGAFF
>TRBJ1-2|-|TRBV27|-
TGTGCCAGCAGTTCCCTACAGGGCGCTCTTGGCTACACCTTC
CASSSLQGALGYTF
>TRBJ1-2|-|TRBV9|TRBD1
TGTGCCAGCAGCGACAGGGGGATGGGGTATGGCTACACCTTC
CASSDRGMGYGYTF
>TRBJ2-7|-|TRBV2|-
TGTGCCAGCAGTGAAGGGAGAGGAGCCTACGAGCAGTACTTC
CASSEGRGAYEQYF
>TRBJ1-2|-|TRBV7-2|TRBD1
TGTGCCAGCAGCTTAGGACAGGGTAACTATGGCTACACCTTC
CASSLGQGNYGYTF
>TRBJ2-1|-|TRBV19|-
TGTGCCAGTAGTATTCTGGGCGGGGACAATGAGCAGTTCTTC
CASSILGGDNEQFF
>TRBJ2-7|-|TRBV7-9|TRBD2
TGTGCCAGCAGCTTAGTCGGGGGGGACTACGAGCAGTACTTC
CASSLVGGDYEQYF